This T cell receptor (beta chain) was recorded in a study of cytomegalovirus exposure and HLA in healthy donors. Study details: Per a later analysis, the 666 first-cohort and some 130 validation repertoires shared one platform. Notes on the study in general: Cytomegalovirus-associated TCR beta chains were listed, numbering under 200. Generally TCR sequences proved uncommon, though certain public TCRs appeared in numerous donors.

Method: immunoSEQ multiplex PCR; TCRdb's copy keeps in-frame clones and lacks some. The sample has some 340,000 clones, roughly 90% seen once. A remark on this clone: What it binds is unknown.

The J segment lost 0 bases and the V segment lost 4 bases, leaving 3 bases of the junction unmatched. Germline V CDR1 and CDR2: ENHRY, SYGVKD. CDR3 length: 14 amino acids. The source material was PBMCs. This TCR was sampled from a woman younger than 45 in good health and CMV-seropositive. V is TRBV10-3 and J is TRBJ2-7, with TRBD1 matching 7 bases. CDR3 sequence: CAISGQGNSYEQYF. CDR3 bases: TGTGCCATCAGTGGACAGGGTAACTCCTACGAGCAGTACTTC.